These 9 T cell receptor beta chains were sequenced from one sample in a study of blood T cell repertoires in COVID-19. Clones were read by immunoSEQ multiplex PCR, and TCRdb kept only the in-frame ones, dropping some. The sample consists of about 50,000 clones, about three quarters of them appearing once. Source material: peripheral blood. The source of these receptors is a man in his 70s with active or convalescent COVID-19.

The chain links TRBV19 to TRBJ2-2; maybe TRBD2 (5 bases). The CDR3 has 15 residues. Germline V CDR1 and CDR2: LNHDA, SQIVND (reference sequence). The ends were cut back, 3 bases at V and 2 bases at J, with 10 bases in the middle. The CDR3 region is CASSIRDPNTGELFF. The CDR3 region has the DNA TGTGCCAGTAGTATCCGGGATCCAAACACCGGGGAGCTGTTTTTT.

This clone was seen just once. CDR3: CASSQGGYSPLHF. The CDR3 nucleotides read TGTGCCAGCAGCCAAGGCGGATACTCACCCCTCCACTTT. The gene calls are TRBV6-5 and TRBJ1-6; D is uncertain. V gave up 6 bases and J gave up 10 bases, with 13 bases separating them. Per the germline V gene, CDR1 is MNHEY and CDR2 is SVGAGI. The CDR3 consists of 13 residues.

The genes are TRBV27 and TRBJ2-7; no definite D call. This CDR3 spans 14 amino acids. Trimming shortened V by 1 base and J by 2 bases, and 9 bases separated the two germline ends. Germline CDR1 MNHEY, CDR2 SMNVEV (reference sequence). CDR3 sequence: CASSLWAGTYEQYF. The CDR3 DNA follows: TGTGCCAGCAGTTTATGGGCCGGAACCTACGAGCAGTACTTC.

The chain is built from TRBV25-1 and TRBJ2-5; 8 nucleotides align to TRBD1. With 0 bases clipped from V and 7 bases from J, the junction kept 10 bases outside the gene matches. CDR3 size: 16 residues. Germline lookup yields CDR1 MGHDK and CDR2 SYGVNS. CDR3 coding DNA: TGTGCCAGCAGTGAATATGAGCCAGGGGGCCGGGGGACCCAGTACTTC. Protein product: CASSEYEPGGRGTQYF.

DNA for the CDR3: TGTGCCAGCAGCCCCATGATGACAGTCGCGAACACCGGGGAGCTGTTTTTT. Its translation is CASSPMMTVANTGELFF. This chain connects TRBV7-2 to TRBJ2-2; weak D call: TRBD1 (5 bases). CDR1 is SGHTA, CDR2 FQGNSA, per germline. Trimming shortened V by 5 bases and J by 0 bases, and 16 bases separated the two germline ends. The CDR3 is made up of 17 amino acids.

The rearrangement uses TRBV7-9 and TRBJ1-1, with D perhaps TRBD1 (5 bases). The CDR3 extends over 14 amino acids. Per the germline V gene, CDR1 is SEHNR and CDR2 is FQNEAQ (reference sequence). The ends were cut back, 5 bases at V and 5 bases at J, with 15 bases in the middle. The CDR3 nucleotides are TGTGCCAGCAGCCCCGGGACTCGCTGGACTGAAGCTTTCTTT. It is translated as CASSPGTRWTEAFF.

This chain connects TRBV7-2 to TRBJ1-1; D is possibly TRBD1 (6 bases). The germline V gene encodes CDR1 SGHTA and CDR2 FQGNSA. CDR3 length: 13 amino acids. The V gene lost 4 bases and the J gene lost 1 base, with 7 bases spanning the gap. The DNA of the CDR3 is TGTGCCAGCAGCTCGGACAGGAACACTGAAGCTTTCTTT. Its protein is CASSSDRNTEAFF.

The rearrangement uses TRBV18 and TRBJ2-7; weak D call: TRBD1 (5 bases). V was clipped by 1 base and J by 0 bases, with 13 bases between them. This CDR3 is 16 amino acids long. Germline-derived CDR1 and CDR2 are KGHSH and LQKENI. The CDR3: CASSPLKQAVSYEQYF. The DNA for the CDR3 is TGTGCCAGCTCACCACTTAAACAGGCCGTCTCCTACGAGCAGTACTTC.

The chain combines TRBV3-1 (or the pseudogene TRBV3-2) with TRBJ2-1; tentative D call: TRBD2 (5 bases). CDR3 length: 13 residues. Looked up from germline, CDR1 is LGHDT and CDR2 is YNNKEL (reference sequence). V lost 1 base and J 6 bases, leaving 7 bases between the germline ends. The CDR3 loop is CASSQGGSNEQFF. The CDR3 nucleotides read TGTGCCAGCAGCCAAGGAGGGAGCAATGAGCAGTTCTTC.